The clone carrying this TCR beta chain was detected only a few times. Antigen specificity is unknown. The sample originates from a study of STAT5B mutations in CD4+ large granular lymphocyte leukemia. Regarding the study as a whole: Compared with healthy controls (2/35), patient top clones favored TRBV06 (8/27).

The ends lost 3 bases at V and 1 base at J; junction bases unmatched: 2. This CDR3 has 14 residues. Germline loops: CDR1 SNHLY, CDR2 FYNNEI. Repertoires were generated with immunoSEQ multiplex PCR, while TCRdb's copy carries only in-frame clones and drops some. Seen here are some 34,000 clones, roughly 79% observed once, and the top ten hold 3.5% to 5%. Sequenced material: CD4+ T cells from blood buffy coats. This receptor was identified in a human donor in good health. The chain carries TRBV2 and TRBJ2-7; 8 nucleotides agree with TRBD2. The CDR3, as DNA: TGTGCCAGCAGTGACGGGACTAGTTCCTACGAGCAGTACTTC. It translates to CASSDGTSSYEQYF. The full variable domain, rest sourced from reference TRBV2 and TRBJ2-7, is EPEVTQTPSHQVTQMGQEVILRCVPISNHLYFYWYRQILGQKVEFLVSFYNNEISEKSEIFDDQFSVERPDGSNFTLKIRSTKLEDSAMYFCASSDGTSSYEQYFGPGTRLTVT.